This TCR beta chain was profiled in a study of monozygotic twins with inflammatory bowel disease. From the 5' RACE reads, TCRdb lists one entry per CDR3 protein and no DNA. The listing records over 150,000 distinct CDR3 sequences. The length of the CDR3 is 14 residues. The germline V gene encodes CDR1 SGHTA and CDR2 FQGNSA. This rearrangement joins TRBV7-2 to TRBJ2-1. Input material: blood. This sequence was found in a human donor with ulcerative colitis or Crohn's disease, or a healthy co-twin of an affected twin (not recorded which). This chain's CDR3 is CASSLSEFYNEQFF.